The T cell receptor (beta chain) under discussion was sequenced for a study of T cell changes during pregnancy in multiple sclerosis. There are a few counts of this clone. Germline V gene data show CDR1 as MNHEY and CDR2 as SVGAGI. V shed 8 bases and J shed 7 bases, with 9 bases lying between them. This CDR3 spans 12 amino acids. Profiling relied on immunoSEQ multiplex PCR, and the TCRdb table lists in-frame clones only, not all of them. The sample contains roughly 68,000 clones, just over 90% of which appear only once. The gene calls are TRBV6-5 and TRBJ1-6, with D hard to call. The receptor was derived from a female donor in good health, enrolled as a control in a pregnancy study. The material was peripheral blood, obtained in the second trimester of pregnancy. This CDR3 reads CASGLHNSPLHF. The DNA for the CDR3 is TGTGCCAGCGGACTGCACAATTCACCCCTCCACTTT.